This passage covers 7 T cell receptor beta chains from one sample sequenced in a study of shared clonotypes between healthy human individuals. Produced via immunoSEQ multiplex PCR; TCRdb's table is partial and in-frame only. The repertoire holds some 2,400,000 clones, with approximately 96% as singletons. Material for sequencing was naive CD4+ T cells sorted from blood. As to subset: CD45RA+ positively selected. These receptor sequences come from a man between 18 and 29 years old in good health.

This clone was found once. This sequence joins TRBV5-4 and TRBJ1-2, with 10 bases identical to TRBD1. The CDR3 extends over 14 amino acids. V shed 2 bases, J shed 7 bases, and the junction held 5 bases outside the gene matches. Germline V gives CDR1 SGHNT, CDR2 YYREEE (reference sequence). The CDR3 DNA reads TGTGCCAGCAGCTTCGACAGGGGGCTGAGTGGCTACACCTTC. Translating gives CASSFDRGLSGYTF. The variable domain in full, with the rest retrieved from reference TRBV5-4 and TRBJ1-2, is ETGVTQSPTHLIKTRGQQVTLRCSSQSGHNTVSWYQQALGQGPQFIFQYYREEENGRGNFPPRFSGLQFPNYSSELNVNALELDDSALYLCASSFDRGLSGYTFGSGTRLTVV.

This chain joins TRBV5-1 and TRBJ1-1; D remains ambiguous. The germline CDR1 and CDR2 sequences are SGHRS and YFSETQ. This CDR3 is 14 amino acids long. The V gene lost 5 bases and the J gene lost 0 bases, with 11 bases spanning the gap. In DNA form, the CDR3 reads TGCGCCAGCAGGAGCGTTTACATGAACACTGAAGCTTTCTTT. This translates into CASRSVYMNTEAFF.

In the case of this clone: This sample includes further DNA sequences coding for the same CDR3. The rearrangement links TRBV11-3 to TRBJ1-1; 9 nucleotides match TRBD1. The junction had 3 bases not matched to a gene; V was cut back by 5 bases and J by 5 bases. This CDR3 has 13 amino acids. Germline CDR1 reads SGHNT; CDR2 reads YENEEA. CDR3 protein: CASSRTGDTEAFF. The CDR3 coding sequence is TGTGCCAGCAGCCGGACAGGGGATACTGAAGCTTTCTTT.

The chain is built from TRBV7-9 and TRBJ1-2, with D possibly matching TRBD1 (5 bases). V was shortened by 3 bases and J by 4 bases, with 12 bases between the two germline ends. Germline values: CDR1 SEHNR, CDR2 FQNEAQ (reference sequence). This CDR3 is 14 amino acids long. CDR3 in DNA: TGTGCCAGCAGCTTGACAGAGGTGAGCTATGGCTACACCTTC. This gives the protein CASSLTEVSYGYTF.

The chain links TRBV10-3 to TRBJ1-3, with TRBD1 as a possible D gene (6 bases). CDR3 length: 15 residues. CDR1 ENHRY and CDR2 SYGVKD come from the germline V gene. Trimming stripped 0 bases from V and 4 bases from J, with 10 bases between. In DNA form, the CDR3 reads TGTGCCATCAGTGAGTCACCGGACAGAGGAAACACCATATATTTT. This encodes CAISESPDRGNTIYF.

This sequence joins TRBV2 and TRBJ1-2; 10 bases are a match to TRBD1. The V gene's germline CDR1 is SNHLY and CDR2 FYNNEI. This CDR3 has 14 amino acids. J gave up 8 bases and V 5 bases, and 8 bases lay outside the gene matches. CDR3 DNA: TGTGCCAGCAGTCCCGGGACAGGGGCTGGGGGCTACACCTTC. Protein: CASSPGTGAGGYTF.

The chain recombines TRBV2 with TRBJ2-5, with 11 bases fitting TRBD2. The CDR3 consists of 13 residues. The junction had 6 bases not matched to a gene; V was cut back by 6 bases and J by 9 bases. Germline V CDR1 and CDR2: SNHLY, FYNNEI. The CDR3 sequence is CASRVAGGLSQYF. CDR3 DNA sequence: TGTGCCAGCAGGGTAGCGGGGGGGCTGTCCCAGTACTTC.